This T cell receptor beta chain is from a study of shared clonotypes between healthy human individuals. Clones were read by immunoSEQ multiplex PCR, and TCRdb kept only the in-frame ones, dropping some. In the table there are 1.4 million or so clones, 98% of which are singletons. J was trimmed by 8 bases and V by 1 base; bases with no gene match: 12. The V gene's germline CDR1 is SGHRS and CDR2 YFSETQ. CDR3 length: 17 residues. J is TRBJ2-1 and V is TRBV5-1; 10 bases are a match to TRBD1. This receptor was obtained from a man aged 25-40 years in good health. Input material: naive CD4+ T cells sorted from blood. The subset: CD45RA+ positively selected. CDR3: CASSLTPRQGARYEQFF. CDR3 in DNA: TGCGCCAGCAGCTTGACCCCCCGACAGGGGGCTAGGTATGAGCAGTTCTTC.